This TCR beta chain was identified in a study of blood T cell repertoires in COVID-19. Looking at the study overall: Samples came from the United States, Italy and Spain, spanning acute and convalescent COVID-19.

V lost 4 bases and J 9 bases, leaving 10 bases between the germline ends. The CDR3 covers 13 residues. Germline V gene sequence: CDR1 MNHEY, CDR2 SMNVEV (reference sequence). Study processing details: Reference gene primer amplification in the assay estimated nucleated cell counts. The assay was immunoSEQ multiplex PCR, and TCRdb's table has in-frame clones only and misses some. V, J and clone size are taken as reported in that table, and D and trimming were inferred from the DNA itself. The repertoire holds about 300,000 clones, 85% to 90% seen once, with 10% in the top ten. Clinical histories supplied by participants themselves formed the basis of cohort assignment.

The chain couples TRBV27 to TRBJ1-6; D possibly corresponds to TRBD1 (6 bases). The sample taken for sequencing was PBMCs or T cells enriched from blood (not recorded which). This receptor was identified in a woman in her late teens or twenties who had recovered from COVID-19. In nucleotides, the CDR3 is TGTGCCAGCAGTTCACAGGGTTTTTCACCCCTCCACTTT. Translated, it gives CASSSQGFSPLHF.